This TCR beta chain was observed in a study of cytomegalovirus exposure and HLA in healthy donors (dated by TCRdb to the late 2010s). Describing the broader study: In an earlier analysis of about 560 of the donors, roughly 300 Gb of sequence data and 90 million to 130 million unique TCR beta sequences from about 179 million T cells were reported. About 300 gigabases of sequencing data and tens of millions of unique TCR sequences were included in an early release covering about 700 HLA-typed donors. The genetic ancestry cluster associated with self-reported Caucasian donors included 65% to 90% of the approximately 430 genotyped donors. The study aimed to test whether signatures of past pathogen exposure could be identified by cataloging public T cell receptors. Using immunosequencing, the study profiled T cell repertoires from 666 subjects and related those repertoires to cytomegalovirus serostatus. Besides the first cohort of 500 to 700 subjects, a separate validation cohort made up of some 110 different subjects was used. High-throughput TCR immunosequencing, statistical association of individual TCRs with disease status, and machine learning were combined to predict cytomegalovirus infection status. To study patterns of TCR occurrence, a later analysis re-analyzed previously published TCR beta repertoires from just over 650 donors and added high-resolution HLA genotyping. Rather than drawing on any new phenotypic data, the later analysis identified candidate immune exposures from TCR beta sequences and the way those sequences occurred across donors. To decide whether each TCR beta V gene segment behaved as functional or pseudogenic, an earlier analysis of over 500 of the donors relied on high-throughput TCR beta sequencing. Donor age, sex, ethnicity and CMV serostatus were compiled together with the repertoire data. A later genetic analysis took genome-wide SNP genotypes for about three fifths of the roughly 670 donors and used that subset as a discovery cohort. Every discovery cohort repertoire had been produced on one sequencing platform. HLA typing included class I and class II loci at four-digit resolution. Typing coverage differed by locus: A, B, C, DRB1 and DQB1 were typed in about 629-640 donors, DQA1 in about 510, DPA1 in nearly 610, and DPB1 in around 440. Four to six DR-DQ haplotypes were handled as single units for association and clustering, since linkage in the cohort was strong. Among 398 genotyped donors of the cohort, an average of roughly 240,000 unique TCR beta nucleotide sequences were sequenced per donor, roughly 20% of them non-productive. Study-level results and caveats: A later genetic analysis reported fewer N-insertions in productive TCRs among donors in an Asian-associated ancestry cluster than the approximately 700-donor mean. The only immune exposure information available for the cohort was CMV serostatus. A few of the identified cytomegalovirus-associated TCR beta chains were confirmed in vitro to be specific for cytomegalovirus antigens. Linkage disequilibrium might explain the correlated functional status among segregating V segments, but an unknown experimental factor could not be ruled out. Broadly in line with IMGT annotations, most TCR beta V segments showed up in productive rearrangements about 90% or about 30% of the time in an earlier analysis of 587 of the donors. The classifier was reported to diagnose cytomegalovirus status with high specificity and sensitivity in both the original and validation cohorts. Specific HLA alleles were associated with 18,000 or so TCR beta sequences at a false discovery rate of 0.05 in a later analysis. Only TCR beta chains were sequenced in this cohort, and the absence of alpha or paired-chain data limited detectable features. A later analysis found that most CMV-associated TCR beta chains appeared HLA-restricted, with HLA associations seemingly driven largely by CMV exposure. Assigning TCR associations to individual alleles was difficult when HLA alleles, especially DR and DQ, strongly co-occurred. A later analysis found that HLA-associated TCR beta chains were more clonally expanded and had lower generation probabilities than equally common non-associated chains. A cluster of highly shared sequence variants was judged likely to represent a technical artifact of the sequencing pipeline. A further reported finding was that TCR beta sequences accurately predicted the HLA-A and HLA-B alleles for most subjects in the first cohort. V-gene and J-gene trimming of TCR beta chains was associated with a missense DCLRE1C variant in a later genetic analysis, and the association was replicated in an independent cohort. According to a later analysis, parvovirus B19, influenza, CMV and Epstein-Barr virus appeared linked to several top co-occurrence clusters. It was suggested by the authors that the approach could potentially be generalized to other disease states and immunological phenotypes. A later analysis found that TCR association rates varied across HLA loci, with DRB1 alleles showing the most associated TCRs and HLA-C alleles the fewest. Sequencing depth was assumed to be roughly uniform across donors in the presence/absence analyses, though that assumption may not hold. Because HLA typing was unavailable for some donors at each locus, only the typed subset was used in association tests. The study listed 164 TCR beta chains as associated with cytomegalovirus. While some public TCRs were present in many individuals, most TCR sequences turned up only very rarely across donors. Some IMGT-functional V segments, including TRBV6-2 and TRBV6-3, could not be distinguished by the 87-base-pair reads and were therefore excluded. Because counts were too low, some 16 rarely observed V segments, including chromosome 9 orphons, were excluded from the earlier analysis of under 650 of the donors.

A word on this clone: Its antigen remains unidentified. Base qualities are missing; no much larger clone stands one base away.

The CDR1 and CDR2 encoded by the germline V gene are MNHNS and SASEGT. From the cysteine up to the phenylalanine, the CDR3 has a length of 13 residues. Left in the record is the CDR3 DNA by itself, 39 bases read in frame from the first base. The V and J ends are trimmed by 1 base and 5 bases, leaving 8 bases between them. The library came from the immunoSEQ multiplex PCR assay. A mixture of 60 forward primers for TCR Vbeta segments and 13 reverse primers for TCR Jbeta segments was used in the multiplex PCR. A multiplex PCR assay on genomic DNA amplified the CDR3 region of rearranged TCR beta genes. The Illumina HiSeq System was used to sequence the amplified TCR beta libraries as 87-base-pair reads. In the authors' own workflow: A later analysis counted about 80 million unique TCR beta chains across the 690 or so repertoires, and approximately 11 million of these chains were shared by at least two donors. Raw reads were error-corrected and collapsed into unique sequences with a nearest-neighbor algorithm that merged closely related sequences to remove PCR and sequencing errors. To assign V, D and J gene segments, CDR3 sequences were aligned to IMGT reference sequences. For a sequence to be retained, a match of at least six nucleotides to both a V gene segment and a J gene segment was required. A rearrangement counted as productive if the CDR3 had no stop codons and remained in frame with V and J, and every other rearrangement counted as non-productive. Following IMGT convention, CDR3 was defined as the stretch from the second conserved V-encoded cysteine up to the conserved J-encoded phenylalanine. In an earlier analysis of more than 550 of the donors, sequences lacking an unambiguous match to a single V gene segment were excluded. An earlier analysis of around 600 of the donors classified V segments as functional when productive rearrangements were above 56.7% and as segregating when the standard deviation between donors was above 5%. A statistical classification framework was built for diagnosing cytomegalovirus status from the catalog of TCR beta chain sequences. V and J gene assignment, in a later analysis, came from comparing TCR nucleotide sequences with IMGT/GENE-DB human TR gene sequences. The TCRdist pipeline was used in a later analysis to assign CDR3 sequences and most-parsimonious VDJ recombination scenarios. A later analysis defined each TCR beta chain by its CDR3 amino acid sequence plus V-gene family, and excluded reads lacking a unique V-gene family. As a way to deal with suspected cross-contamination and a sequencing artifact, a later analysis dropped approximately 590 nucleotide sequences that were highly shared and had low generation probability. In a later analysis, a clonal expansion index was calculated for each public chain from normalized within-repertoire ranks of inferred template counts. Generation probabilities in a later analysis came from a VDJ recombination model fitted to out-of-frame rearrangements, and those results were checked against IGoR. A later analysis scored TCR-TCR, TCR-HLA and TCR-CMV co-occurrence with hypergeometric tests, applying a repertoire-size bias correction to TCR pairs. In a later analysis, false discovery rates were estimated by permuting HLA or CMV assignments 20 times. A later analysis grouped co-occurring TCRs with DBSCAN, adding TCRdist sequence similarity when clustering within HLA-allele-positive subsets. Repertoires with fewer than 30,000 or more than 120,000 public chains, plus five repertoires with anomalous nucleotide sharing, were excluded from co-occurrence clustering. TCRdb obtained this table from immuneACCESS and retained in-frame rearrangements with V and J assigned. These tables miss some clones; where compared with another copy, unresolved V genes account for less than half of the shortfall, and the remainder is unexplained. The V and J calls and clone size come from that table; D and trimming were worked out from the DNA. This sample holds around 92,000 clones; roughly 80% were observed only once. The ten largest make up roughly 1.1% of the sample.

The cohort comprised fewer than 700 healthy bone marrow donors. Cohort members were all nominally healthy when sampled, although unrecorded immune exposures were likely present. The donor was CMV seropositive and belonged to the group of 250 to 350 seropositive cohort members. A peripheral blood sample was provided by each donor, and peripheral blood mononuclear cells were used for TCR beta sequencing. Genomic DNA extraction from the blood cell samples was performed with the Qiagen DNeasy Blood Extraction Kit. The sequence links TRBV6-1 to TRBJ2-5; too little of a D gene remains to name it. Sample: PBMCs. This clonotype was sampled from a girl aged 2-15 years in good health and CMV-seropositive. The sequence in DNA is TGTGCCAGCAGTGAAGAACTACGGGAGACCCAGTACTTC. Its coded protein is CASSEELRETQYF.